Each of the 29 T cell receptor beta chains below was sequenced from the same sample in a study of response to subunit inactivated influenza vaccine. TCRdb re-analysed the RT-PCR reads in MiXCR, keeping a single row per CDR3 protein. The table records about 570,000 distinct CDR3 sequences, around 10% of them present only once. The data also belong to a second study, concerning T cells expressing NK-cell markers. That paper adds: 5'RACE template switching with UMIs generated TCR beta cDNA.

Here the sequenced sample was PBMCs from blood, taken on the day of vaccination. These receptor sequences come from a man in his forties or fifties who received an inactivated influenza vaccine.

This clonotype was counted between two and nine times. This chain links TRBV7-2 with TRBJ2-7; 7 bases match TRBD1. CDR3 length: 15 amino acids. Germline V gene sequence: CDR1 SGHTA, CDR2 FQGNSA. Unmatched junction bases numbered 10, after V lost 6 bases and J lost 2 bases. CDR3: CASRTYRGGPYEQYF. For the CDR3, the DNA is TGTGCCAGCAGAACTTACAGGGGTGGACCCTACGAGCAGTACTTC. The complete variable domain, with remaining parts taken from reference TRBV7-2 and TRBJ2-7, reads GAGVSQSPSNKVTEKGKDVELRCDPISGHTALYWYRQSLGQGLEFLIYFQGNSAPDKSGLPSDRFSAERTGGSVSTLTIQRTQQEDSAVYLCASRTYRGGPYEQYFGPGTRLTVT.

The V call is TRBV29-1, the J call TRBJ2-1; 9 bases align to TRBD2. CDR1 and CDR2 (germline): SQVTM, ANQGSEA. The trim removed 2 bases at V and 4 bases at J, leaving 9 bases unmatched. The CDR3 length is 16 residues. CDR3 region: CSVESLAGDKYNEQFF. CDR3 in DNA: TGCAGCGTTGAATCTTTAGCGGGAGATAAGTACAATGAGCAGTTCTTC.

The chain uses TRBV19 and TRBJ2-3; a possible D gene is TRBD1 (6 bases). V shed 10 bases and J shed 6 bases, with 17 bases lying between them. Per germline, CDR1 LNHDA and CDR2 SQIVND (reference sequence). This CDR3 is 13 amino acids long. This CDR3 is CATKQGPGDTQYF. The CDR3 region has the DNA TGTGCCACCAAACAGGGTCCGGGGGATACGCAGTATTTT.

This clonotype was recorded a few times. V gene TRBV5-1 combines with J gene TRBJ1-1, with unresolved D. V was cut by 1 base and J by 1 base, with 17 bases left in between. CDR1 and CDR2 (germline): SGHRS, YFSETQ. This CDR3 is built from 17 residues. CDR3 region: CASSLYPRAARNTEAFF. CDR3 coding DNA: TGCGCCAGCAGCTTGTACCCGAGGGCAGCGAGGAACACTGAAGCTTTCTTT.

This clonotype has just a few counts. This chain connects TRBV3-1 to TRBJ2-2; D uncertain. CDR1 is LGHDT, CDR2 YNNKEL, per germline (reference sequence). CDR3 length: 15 residues. The V gene lost 0 bases and the J gene lost 6 bases, with 11 bases spanning the gap. The CDR3, as DNA: TGTGCCAGCAGCCAAGAAGGTCTGTCGTCCGGGGAGCTGTTTTTT. Translation: CASSQEGLSSGELFF.

This chain connects TRBV4-1 to TRBJ2-5; 8 nucleotides agree with TRBD2. After removal of 0 bases from V and 4 bases from J, the junction contained 10 bases not matched to a gene. Germline V gene lookup returns CDR1 MGHRA and CDR2 YSYEKL. This CDR3 region has 17 residues. For the CDR3, the DNA is TGCGCCAGCAGCCAAGAGGCCCGGGGGGGCGGGGGAGAGACCCAGTACTTC. Translated: CASSQEARGGGGETQYF.

V and J are TRBV7-2 and TRBJ2-3, with TRBD1 identical over 8 bases. Germline V gives CDR1 SGHTA, CDR2 FQGNSA. This CDR3 spans 15 amino acids. V shed 4 bases and J 5 bases; nucleotides not matched to a gene: 8. The CDR3 loop is CASSSWTGSKDTQYF. CDR3 bases: TGTGCCAGCAGCTCATGGACAGGGAGTAAAGATACGCAGTATTTT.

The chain is built from TRBV11-2 and TRBJ2-3; TRBD1 or TRBD2 may be the D gene (5 bases each). Germline CDR1 SGHAT, CDR2 FQNNGV. The CDR3 loop spans 15 amino acids. V lost 1 base to trimming and J lost 8 bases, with 16 bases between them. This chain's CDR3 is CASSLGGRGRVTQYF. The CDR3 coding sequence is TGTGCCAGCAGCTTAGGGGGACGGGGACGGGTTACGCAGTATTTT. Full variable domain (rest looked up from reference TRBV11-2 and TRBJ2-3): EAGVAQSPRYKIIEKRQSVAFWCNPISGHATLYWYQQILGQGPKLLIQFQNNGVVDDSQLPKDRFSAERLKGVDSTLKIQPAKLEDSAVYLCASSLGGRGRVTQYFGPGTRLTVL.

This clonotype was recorded at least ten times. The junction departs from germline at one end; a sequencing error may be responsible. The chain couples TRBV4-3 to TRBJ1-1; 7 nucleotides agree with TRBD1. Germline lookup yields CDR1 LGHNA and CDR2 YSLEER. The CDR3 totals 14 residues. CDR3 in DNA: TGCGCCAGCAGCCAAGAGACAGGGAACGCTGAAGCTTTCTTT. Translated: CASSQETGNAEAFF.

The CDR3 DNA sequence: TGCGCCAGCAGCTTGGAAGGGGGAGGCCGCCAAGAGACCCAGTACTTC. Amino acid sequence: CASSLEGGGRQETQYF. This sequence joins TRBV5-1 and TRBJ2-5; D is tentatively TRBD1 or TRBD2 (6 bases each). Trimming took off 0 bases at V and 1 base at J, with 13 bases between the two ends. Germline CDR1 and CDR2: SGHRS and YFSETQ. The CDR3 length is 16 residues.

The chain has TRBV29-1 and TRBJ2-5; D possibly uses TRBD1 or TRBD2 (5 bases each). The germline V gene encodes CDR1 SQVTM and CDR2 ANQGSEA. Trimming took off 6 bases at V and 5 bases at J, with 10 bases between the two ends. The CDR3 totals 11 residues. The CDR3 DNA follows: TGCAGCGTGGGGGTTTCGGAGACCCAGTACTTC. As protein: CSVGVSETQYF. The full variable domain, its missing parts supplied by reference TRBV29-1 and TRBJ2-5, is SAVISQKPSRDICQRGTSLTIQCQVDSQVTMMFWYRQQPGQSLTLIATANQGSEATYESGFVIDKFPISRPNLTFSTLTVSNMSPEDSSIYLCSVGVSETQYFGPGTRLLVL.

This chain uses TRBV12-3 or TRBV12-4 with TRBJ1-1, with unresolved D. Deletions cut 1 base from V and 0 bases from J, with 12 bases between. This CDR3 comprises 16 residues. The DNA of the CDR3 is TGTGCCAGCAGTTTAGGAATCCTGTGGATGAACACTGAAGCTTTCTTT. It encodes CASSLGILWMNTEAFF.

This clonotype has at least ten counts. The CDR3 ends on some other residue instead of the conserved phenylalanine or tryptophan, so this is likely a read error. The DNA is omitted, as the CDR3 cannot be located on it reliably, and the CDR3 follows TCRdb's listing. The chain uses TRBV5-1 and TRBJ1-1. Looked up from germline, CDR1 is SGHRS and CDR2 is YFSETQ. The CDR3 is made up of 16 amino acids, end residues included. The chain's CDR3 is CASSFPPSPVGSNGLC.

The table lists this clonotype with many counts. The chain employs TRBV3-1 and TRBJ1-1; TRBD1 aligns across 10 bases. CDR3 length: 13 amino acids. CDR1 is LGHDT, CDR2 YNNKEL, per germline (reference sequence). V lost 3 bases to trimming and J lost 10 bases; unmatched junction nucleotides: 5. CDR3 coding DNA: TGTGCCAGCAGCCAGTCCAGGGACAGGGGAGCTTTCTTT. The encoded protein is CASSQSRDRGAFF.

The chain links TRBV30 to TRBJ2-7; D remains unclear. V lost 4 bases, J lost 2 bases, and 6 bases lay in between. Germline V CDR1 and CDR2: GTSNPN, SVGIG (reference sequence). This CDR3 is built from 11 residues. DNA for the CDR3: TGTGCCTGGAAAGGTACCTACGAGCAGTACTTC. Translation: CAWKGTYEQYF.

This clonotype occurred a few times. The J gene is TRBJ1-5, the V gene TRBV10-2; D is undetermined. This CDR3 comprises 12 residues. V shed 3 bases and J shed 7 bases, with 7 bases lying between them. Germline CDR1 and CDR2: WSHSY and SAAADI. The CDR3 DNA sequence: TGCGCCAGCAGTGAACCGAGGCAGCCCCAGCATTTT. This sequence encodes CASSEPRQPQHF.

The rearrangement uses TRBV7-2 and TRBJ2-3; no reliable D call. Germline loops: CDR1 SGHTA, CDR2 FQGNSA. This CDR3 region has 14 residues. The V gene lost 2 bases and the J gene lost 2 bases, with 8 bases spanning the gap. In DNA, the CDR3 is TGTGCCAGCAGCTTAAATGGGTTCACAGATACGCAGTATTTT. This encodes CASSLNGFTDTQYF.

The V and J genes are TRBV30 and TRBJ2-2, with TRBD1 matching 7 bases. This CDR3 has 15 amino acids. Germline V lookup: CDR1 GTSNPN, CDR2 SVGIG (reference sequence). The J segment lost 9 bases and the V segment lost 2 bases, leaving 12 bases of the junction unmatched. Written as DNA, the CDR3 is TGTGCCTGGAGTCAACTGGCAGGGGGTACCCGGGAGCTGTTTTTT. Encoded protein: CAWSQLAGGTRELFF.

This clonotype turned up a few times. As DNA, the CDR3 is TGTGCCAGCAGTTTAATCTCAGGGAATAATCAGCCCCAGCATTTT. The encoded protein is CASSLISGNNQPQHF. This chain joins TRBV28 and TRBJ1-5; D is perhaps TRBD1 (5 bases). From germline, CDR1 is MDHEN and CDR2 SYDVKM. With 2 bases removed from V and 4 bases from J, the gap between germline ends came to 12 bases. This CDR3 is built from 15 residues.

In its sample, this clonotype was seen a few times. V is TRBV9 and J is TRBJ1-1; D not resolved. Trimming took 1 base from V and 5 from J, leaving 15 bases between them. This CDR3 is built from 15 residues. Germline values: CDR1 SGDLS, CDR2 YYNGEE. The CDR3 sequence is CASSVQPGIGTEAFF. CDR3 coding DNA: TGTGCCAGCAGCGTACAACCGGGAATTGGGACTGAAGCTTTCTTT.

The genes are TRBV29-1 and TRBJ2-3; D uncertain. This CDR3 region has 13 residues. Germline values: CDR1 SQVTM, CDR2 ANQGSEA. The ends were cut back, 7 bases at V and 0 bases at J, with 11 bases in the middle. The CDR3 is CSGSPSSTDTQYF. As DNA, the CDR3 is TGCAGCGGCTCCCCTTCTAGCACAGATACGCAGTATTTT.

This clonotype came up a few times. The V gene is TRBV7-2, the J gene TRBJ1-4; TRBD1 agrees at 7 bases. Losses at the gene ends were 5 bases for V and 10 bases for J; bases not matched to a gene: 10. Germline-derived CDR1 and CDR2 are SGHTA and FQGNSA. The CDR3 is 14 amino acids. CDR3 sequence (DNA): TGTGCCAGCAGCCTAGATTCTAACAGGGGAAAACTGTTTTTT. This encodes CASSLDSNRGKLFF.

This chain uses TRBV5-1 with TRBJ2-5; D is uncertain. Trimming stripped 0 bases from V and 4 bases from J, with 10 bases between. CDR3 size: 14 residues. Per the germline V gene, CDR1 is SGHRS and CDR2 is YFSETQ. CDR3 bases: TGCGCCAGCAGCTTGGATACAGTAGGAGAGACCCAGTACTTC. Translating gives CASSLDTVGETQYF.

The chain employs TRBV4-2 and TRBJ1-1; no firm D call. With 0 bases removed from V and 3 bases from J, the gap between germline ends came to 8 bases. Germline V lookup: CDR1 LGHNA, CDR2 YNFKEQ. The CDR3 consists of 14 residues. The CDR3 sequence: CASSQDQVYTEAFF. CDR3 nucleotides: TGTGCCAGCAGCCAAGATCAGGTTTACACTGAAGCTTTCTTT.

This clonotype has only a few counts. In DNA, the CDR3 is TGTGCCAGCAGCTCTCCCCCAAGGGGGGGTTCGCCCAATTCACCCCTCCACTTT. It translates to CASSSPPRGGSPNSPLHF. The chain employs TRBV6-4 and TRBJ1-6; a weak D match, TRBD1 (6 bases). CDR1 and CDR2 (germline): MRHNA, SNTAGT. The ends were cut back, 6 bases at V and 7 bases at J, with 25 bases in the middle. The CDR3 has 18 residues.

This clonotype has a handful of counts. The V gene is TRBV6-5, the J gene TRBJ2-5; 16 bases map to TRBD2. Losses at the gene ends were 2 bases for V and 5 bases for J; bases not matched to a gene: 5. This CDR3 contains 17 residues. Germline CDR1 is MNHEY and CDR2 is SVGAGI. CDR3 protein: CASSYRGLAGGLETQYF. In nucleotides, the CDR3 is TGTGCCAGCAGTTACCGGGGACTAGCGGGAGGGTTGGAGACCCAGTACTTC.

Concerning this clonotype itself: The CDR3 carries no conserved terminal phenylalanine or tryptophan, so it likely arises from a read error. It is unclear where the CDR3 begins or ends on the DNA, so no DNA is shown, and the CDR3 is as TCRdb lists it. This chain joins TRBV4-1 and TRBJ2-1; the tabulated D call, TRBD1, remains unverified against the DNA. The CDR3 is 15 residues long, ends included. Germline CDR1 is MGHRA and CDR2 is YSYEKL. The CDR3 spells CASSPGTALQSEHLP.

The V and J genes are TRBV11-1 and TRBJ2-5; D is unclear. This CDR3 is built from 15 residues. The V gene lost 4 bases and the J gene lost 2 bases, with 14 bases spanning the gap. Germline CDR1 SGHAT, CDR2 FQDESV (reference sequence). CDR3 sequence (DNA): TGTGCCAGCAGCTCCAAAGTCGTGGTTCAAGAGACCCAGTACTTC. Protein sequence: CASSSKVVVQETQYF. The entire variable domain, with the rest obtained from reference TRBV11-1 and TRBJ2-5, is as follows: EAEVAQSPRYKITEKSQAVAFWCDPISGHATLYWYRQILGQGPELLVQFQDESVVDDSQLPKDRFSAERLKGVDSTLKIQPAELGDSAMYLCASSSKVVVQETQYFGPGTRLLVL.

This clonotype has only a few counts. The chain has TRBV15 and TRBJ2-7; D gene unclear. In germline, CDR1 is LNHNV, CDR2 YYDKDF (reference sequence). The CDR3 length is 15 residues. Trimming removed 2 bases at V and 3 bases at J, with 14 bases between. Written as DNA, the CDR3 is TGTGCCACCAGCAGATCCTCCCGTGGGATCTACGAGCAGTACTTC. Its protein is CATSRSSRGIYEQYF.